This TCR beta chain was obtained from a study of cytomegalovirus exposure and HLA in healthy donors. Overall study: From some 180 million T cells, an earlier analysis saw 100 million to 140 million unique TCR beta sequences. Study-wide points: Indistinguishable V segments, including TRBV6-2 and TRBV6-3, were excluded. The authors reported that TCR beta sequences could predict HLA-A and HLA-B alleles. These predictions were accurate for most subjects in the first cohort.

V was cut by 0 bases and J by 5 bases, with 13 bases left in between. This CDR3 is 16 amino acids long. CDR1 is KGHSH, CDR2 LQKENI, per germline. Use of 60 Vbeta and 13 Jbeta primers characterized the PCR. The assay was immunoSEQ multiplex PCR, and TCRdb's table has in-frame clones only and misses some. This table holds a few hundred thousand clones, about 66% found once. Concerning this clone itself: The antigen remains unidentified.

The gene calls are TRBV18 and TRBJ2-2; D unclear. This sequence originates from a female donor in good health and CMV-seronegative. What was sequenced was PBMCs. CDR3 sequence reads: CASSPPMVGFTGELFF. The DNA for the CDR3 is TGTGCCAGCTCACCACCAATGGTCGGGTTTACCGGGGAGCTGTTTTTT.